The rows below give T cell receptor beta chains drawn from one sample of a study of shared clonotypes between healthy human individuals. Using immunoSEQ multiplex PCR, the repertoire was profiled, and TCRdb retains in-frame clones only, with some absent. The sample contains approximately 2,000,000 clones, just under 95% of which appear only once. The specimen sequenced was naive CD8+ T cells from PBMCs. The source of these receptors is a man aged 18 to 29 in good health. Some clones in this sample may be carry-over from other donors' samples. CDR3s leave out the opening cysteine and the closing phenylalanine or tryptophan.

V gene: TRBV7-9
CDR3 length: 10
J gene: TRBJ2-5
CDR3 protein: ASRIGVETQY

V gene: TRBV13
CDR3 length: 13
J gene: TRBJ1-1
CDR3 protein: ASSPLDRGNTEAF

V gene: TRBV27
CDR3 length: 15
J gene: TRBJ2-3
CDR3 protein: ASSPRKLVPSTDTQY

V gene: TRBV6-5
CDR3 length: 11
J gene: TRBJ2-7
CDR3 protein: ASSYNSGDEQY

V gene: TRBV15
CDR3 length: 12
J gene: TRBJ2-7
CDR3 protein: ATSFGLGAYEQY

V gene: TRBV27
CDR3 length: 13
J gene: TRBJ2-1
CDR3 protein: ASSPRLAGFNEQF

V gene: TRBV28
CDR3 length: 10
J gene: TRBJ1-1
CDR3 protein: ATLRGTYEAF

V gene: TRBV7-3
CDR3 length: 13
J gene: TRBJ2-1
CDR3 protein: ASSWGGGMNNEQF

V gene: TRBV6-6
CDR3 length: 11
J gene: TRBJ2-1
CDR3 protein: ASSYKGGDEQF

V gene: TRBV19
CDR3 length: 11
J gene: TRBJ2-3
CDR3 protein: ASSPLPLDTQY

V gene: TRBV5-5
CDR3 length: 15
J gene: TRBJ2-3
CDR3 protein: ASSGALQGGGTDTQY

V gene: TRBV5-1
CDR3 length: 11
J gene: TRBJ1-1
CDR3 protein: ASSLVRGTEAF

V gene: TRBV15
CDR3 length: 13
J gene: TRBJ2-1
CDR3 protein: ATSTTSGSYNEQF

V gene: TRBV19
CDR3 length: 13
J gene: TRBJ2-7
CDR3 protein: ASSPVGVSANEQY

V gene: TRBV13
CDR3 length: 13
J gene: TRBJ2-1
CDR3 protein: ASSLVRGGYNEQF

V gene: TRBV21-1
CDR3 length: 11
J gene: TRBJ1-2
CDR3 protein: ASRDRGGAGYT

V gene: TRBV5-6
CDR3 length: 13
J gene: TRBJ2-7
CDR3 protein: ASSSGLAGLYEQY

V gene: TRBV7-9
CDR3 length: 14
J gene: TRBJ2-2
CDR3 protein: ASSHTVGEGTGELF

V gene: TRBV28
CDR3 length: 12
J gene: TRBJ2-7
CDR3 protein: ASSPTNGEGEQY

V gene: TRBV27
CDR3 length: 12
J gene: TRBJ1-5
CDR3 protein: ASSFGQGNQPQH

V gene: TRBV9
CDR3 length: 15
J gene: TRBJ2-3
CDR3 protein: ASSAVGLAGLTDTQY

V gene: TRBV28
CDR3 length: 13
J gene: TRBJ1-3
CDR3 protein: ASSEAGDSGNTIY

V gene: TRBV7-3
CDR3 length: 12
J gene: TRBJ2-5
CDR3 protein: ASSSSGERETQY

V gene: TRBV27
CDR3 length: 13
J gene: TRBJ2-1
CDR3 protein: ASTTRDRPLNEQF

V gene: TRBV9
CDR3 length: 10
J gene: TRBJ1-3
CDR3 protein: ASSLPGNTIY

V gene: TRBV5-4
CDR3 length: 12
J gene: TRBJ2-1
CDR3 protein: ASNSQGFNNEQF

V gene: TRBV10-2
CDR3 length: 12
J gene: TRBJ1-2
CDR3 protein: ASGEDSRNYGYT

V gene: TRBV11-2
CDR3 length: 12
J gene: TRBJ2-7
CDR3 protein: ASSFSRATYEQY

V gene: TRBV11-2
CDR3 length: 13
J gene: TRBJ2-5
CDR3 protein: ASSFGTSGMETQY

V gene: TRBV7-9
CDR3 length: 11
J gene: TRBJ2-2
CDR3 protein: ASSLEGGGELF

V gene: TRBV7-9
CDR3 length: 13
J gene: TRBJ1-4
CDR3 protein: ASSLVSGVNEKLF

V gene: TRBV27
CDR3 length: 11
J gene: TRBJ2-3
CDR3 protein: ASSGRGGDTQY

V gene: TRBV27
CDR3 length: 11
J gene: TRBJ1-1
CDR3 protein: ASSTHGRSEAF

V gene: TRBV29-1
CDR3 length: 8
J gene: TRBJ2-3
CDR3 protein: SVVVDTQY

V gene: TRBV9
CDR3 length: 13
J gene: TRBJ2-3
CDR3 protein: ASSPAGLSTDTQY

V gene: TRBV9
CDR3 length: 12
J gene: TRBJ2-1
CDR3 protein: ASSVGAGGREQF

V gene: TRBV2
CDR3 length: 12
J gene: TRBJ2-1
CDR3 protein: ASQGTSPYNEQF

V gene: TRBV15
CDR3 length: 14
J gene: TRBJ2-6
CDR3 protein: ATSRDGAGVANVLT

V gene: TRBV18
CDR3 length: 13
J gene: TRBJ2-2
CDR3 protein: ASSPGTANTGELF

V gene: TRBV27
CDR3 length: 14
J gene: TRBJ2-5
CDR3 protein: ASSPNPGSFQETQY

V gene: TRBV7-6
CDR3 length: 12
J gene: TRBJ1-5
CDR3 protein: ASSLMGEGQPQH

V gene: TRBV28
CDR3 length: 14
J gene: TRBJ1-1
CDR3 protein: ASRPGQALGNTEAF

V gene: TRBV19
CDR3 length: 11
J gene: TRBJ1-2
CDR3 protein: ASSLDRVDGYT

V gene: TRBV7-2
CDR3 length: 12
J gene: TRBJ1-1
CDR3 protein: ASSLVIRGTEAF

V gene: TRBV7-8
CDR3 length: 14
J gene: TRBJ1-1
CDR3 protein: ASSLVKGAWGTEAF

V gene: TRBV4-1
CDR3 length: 14
J gene: TRBJ2-3
CDR3 protein: ASSLGLAELTDTQY